This record concerns one TCR beta chain sequence. Its matching antigen is unknown. In TCRdb, the reads were re-called with MiXCR into one record per CDR3 protein. The profile shows about 360,000 distinct CDR3 sequences, 15% to 20% of them singletons. This entry belongs to a study of T cell repertoires in cytomegalovirus infection. Across the study: Signatures in public TCR beta sequences pointed to both CMV infection and matching HLA type. Study-wide results and caveats: Cumulative public TCR beta family frequency identified carriers of CMV plus the relevant HLA. HLA-C-restricted CMV clonotypes gave the most frequent clonotype in two of eight donors.

Germline-derived CDR1 and CDR2 are SNHLY and FYNNEI. The CDR3 length is 14 residues. V lost 6 bases and J lost 3, with 12 bases in between. Sequencing was performed on PBMCs. The chain is built from TRBV2 and TRBJ1-3, with D unclear. This receptor was taken from a human donor in good health (CMV status not recorded). Some clones in this sample may be carry-over from other donors' samples. The chain's CDR3 is CASSQRTFGNTIYF. DNA for the CDR3: TGTGCCAGCAGCCAAAGGACCTTTGGAAACACCATATATTTT.